The present T cell receptor beta chain was sequenced within a study of chemoradiotherapy in HPV16-positive cancers. The study, taken as a whole, reports: In HPV16-positive patients, HPV-responsive T-cell expansion tracked better recurrence-free survival.

As for this clone: Antigen specificity is unknown.

V lost 5 bases and J lost 2, with 12 bases in between. The germline V gene encodes CDR1 LNHNV and CDR2 YYDKDF (reference sequence). This CDR3 region has 14 residues. Clones were sequenced by immunoSEQ multiplex PCR, and TCRdb holds only the in-frame ones, with some missing. The table includes some 9,600 clones, 86% detected once. The sequence derives from a human donor with HPV-associated anogenital cancer. The rearrangement links TRBV15 to TRBJ1-1; perhaps TRBD1 as D (5 bases). The sequenced sample was blood, obtained from a patient who underwent chemoradiotherapy. CDR3 in DNA: TGTGCCACCAGCCGGCGGACAAGAAACACTGAAGCTTTCTTT. Encoded protein: CATSRRTRNTEAFF.